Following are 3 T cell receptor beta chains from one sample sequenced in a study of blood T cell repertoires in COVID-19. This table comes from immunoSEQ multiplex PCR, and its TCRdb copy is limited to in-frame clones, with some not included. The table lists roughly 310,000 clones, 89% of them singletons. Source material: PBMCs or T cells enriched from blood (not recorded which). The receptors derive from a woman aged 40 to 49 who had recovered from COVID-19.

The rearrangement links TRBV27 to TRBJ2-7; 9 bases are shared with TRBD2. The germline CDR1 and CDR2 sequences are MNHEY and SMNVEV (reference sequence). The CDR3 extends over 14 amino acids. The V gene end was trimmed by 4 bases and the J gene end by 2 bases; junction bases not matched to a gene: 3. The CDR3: CASSSGLATYEQYF. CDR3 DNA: TGTGCCAGCAGTTCGGGACTAGCAACCTACGAGCAGTACTTC.

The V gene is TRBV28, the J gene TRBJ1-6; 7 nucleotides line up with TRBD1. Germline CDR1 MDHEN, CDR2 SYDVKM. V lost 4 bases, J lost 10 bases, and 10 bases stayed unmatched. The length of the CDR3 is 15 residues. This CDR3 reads CASSSHRGSRSPLHF. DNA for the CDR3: TGTGCCAGCAGTTCTCACAGGGGATCAAGATCACCCCTCCACTTT.

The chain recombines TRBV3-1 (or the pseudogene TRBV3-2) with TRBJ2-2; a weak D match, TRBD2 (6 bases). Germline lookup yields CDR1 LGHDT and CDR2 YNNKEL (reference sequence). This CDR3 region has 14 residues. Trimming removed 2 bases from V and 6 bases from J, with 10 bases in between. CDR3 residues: CASSQREASGELFF. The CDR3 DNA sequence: TGTGCCAGCAGCCAAAGGGAGGCTTCCGGGGAGCTGTTTTTT.